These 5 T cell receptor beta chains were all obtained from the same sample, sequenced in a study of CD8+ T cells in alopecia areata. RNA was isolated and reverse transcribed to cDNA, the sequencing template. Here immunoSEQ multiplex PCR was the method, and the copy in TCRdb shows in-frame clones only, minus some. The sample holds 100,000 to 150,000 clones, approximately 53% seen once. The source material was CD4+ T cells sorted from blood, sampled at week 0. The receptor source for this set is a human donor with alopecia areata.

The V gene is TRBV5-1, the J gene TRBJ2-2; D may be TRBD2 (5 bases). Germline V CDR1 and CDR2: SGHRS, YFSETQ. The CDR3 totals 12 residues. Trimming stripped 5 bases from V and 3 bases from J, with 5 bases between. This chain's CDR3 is CASREDTGELFF. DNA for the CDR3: TGCGCCAGCAGGGAGGACACCGGGGAGCTGTTTTTT.

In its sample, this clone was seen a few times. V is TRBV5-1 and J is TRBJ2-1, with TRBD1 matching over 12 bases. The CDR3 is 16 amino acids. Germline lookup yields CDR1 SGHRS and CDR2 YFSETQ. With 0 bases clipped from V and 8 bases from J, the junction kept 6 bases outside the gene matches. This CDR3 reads CASSLAGTGGSDEQFF. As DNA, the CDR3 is TGCGCCAGCAGCTTGGCCGGGACAGGGGGCAGCGATGAGCAGTTCTTC.

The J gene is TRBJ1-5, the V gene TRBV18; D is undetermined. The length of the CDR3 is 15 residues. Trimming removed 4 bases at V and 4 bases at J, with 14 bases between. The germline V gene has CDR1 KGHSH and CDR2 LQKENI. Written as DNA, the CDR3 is TGTGCCAGCTCACGCTTCCACGGCGAGAATCAGCCCCAGCATTTT. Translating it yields CASSRFHGENQPQHF.

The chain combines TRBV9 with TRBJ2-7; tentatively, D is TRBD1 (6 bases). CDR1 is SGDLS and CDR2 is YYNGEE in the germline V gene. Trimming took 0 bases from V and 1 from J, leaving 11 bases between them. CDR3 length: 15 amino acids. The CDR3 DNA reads TGTGCCAGCAGCGTAGCTCCGGGACAATCCTACGAGCAGTACTTC. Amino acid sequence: CASSVAPGQSYEQYF.

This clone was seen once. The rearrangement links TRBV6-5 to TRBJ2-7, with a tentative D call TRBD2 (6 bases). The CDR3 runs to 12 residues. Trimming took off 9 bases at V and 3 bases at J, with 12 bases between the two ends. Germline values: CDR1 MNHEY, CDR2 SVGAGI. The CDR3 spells CASASASYEQYF. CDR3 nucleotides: TGTGCCAGTGCTAGCGCTAGCTACGAGCAGTACTTC.